This T cell receptor beta chain was recorded in a study of shared clonotypes between healthy human individuals. The study's findings and limits: Larger estimated richness was generally seen in naive subsets than in memory subsets.

Of note for this clone: Its target is unknown.

The germline CDR1 and CDR2 sequences are SGHAT and FQNNGV. CDR3 length: 16 amino acids. With 3 bases clipped from V and 5 bases from J, the junction kept 7 bases outside the gene matches. Sequenced by immunoSEQ multiplex PCR; TCRdb stores in-frame clones only, minus some. The top ten hold less than 2% of the sample, which has 600,000 to 750,000 clones, 72% seen once. The sequence was collected from a woman in her twenties or thirties in good health. The sample taken for sequencing was memory CD4+ T cells sorted from blood. Regarding subset: CD45RA-negative fraction. The chain recombines TRBV11-2 with TRBJ2-1, with TRBD2 matching over 10 bases. DNA of the CDR3: TGTGCCAGCAGCTTGGGGGCTAGCGGGAGACACAATGAGCAGTTCTTC. Translating it yields CASSLGASGRHNEQFF. Variable domain in full (rest from reference TRBV11-2 and TRBJ2-1): EAGVAQSPRYKIIEKRQSVAFWCNPISGHATLYWYQQILGQGPKLLIQFQNNGVVDDSQLPKDRFSAERLKGVDSTLKIQPAKLEDSAVYLCASSLGASGRHNEQFFGPGTRLTVL.